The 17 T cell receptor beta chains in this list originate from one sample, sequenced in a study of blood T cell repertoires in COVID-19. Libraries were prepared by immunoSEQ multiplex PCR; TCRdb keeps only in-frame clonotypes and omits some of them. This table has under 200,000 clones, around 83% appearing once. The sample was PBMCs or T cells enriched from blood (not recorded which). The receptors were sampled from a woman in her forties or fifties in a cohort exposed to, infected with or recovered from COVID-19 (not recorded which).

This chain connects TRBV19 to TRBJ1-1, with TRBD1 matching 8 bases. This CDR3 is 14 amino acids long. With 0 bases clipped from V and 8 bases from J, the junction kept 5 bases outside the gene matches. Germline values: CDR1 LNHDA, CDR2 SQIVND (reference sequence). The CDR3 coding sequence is TGTGCCAGTAGTATAGATAGGACAGGGAACGAAGCTTTCTTT. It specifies CASSIDRTGNEAFF.

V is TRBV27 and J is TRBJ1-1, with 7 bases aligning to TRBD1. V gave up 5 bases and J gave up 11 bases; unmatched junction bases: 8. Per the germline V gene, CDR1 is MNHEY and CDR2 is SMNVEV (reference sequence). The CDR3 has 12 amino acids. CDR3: CASSSRTGFAFF. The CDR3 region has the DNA TGTGCCAGCAGTAGTCGGACAGGTTTCGCTTTCTTT.

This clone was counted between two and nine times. The CDR3 reads CATSKSGTGNEKLFF. CDR3 in DNA: TGTGCCACCAGCAAATCCGGGACAGGGAATGAAAAACTGTTTTTT. The rearrangement links TRBV15 to TRBJ1-4; 9 bases align to TRBD1. With V trimmed by 4 bases and J by 5 bases, 5 bases remained unmatched. CDR3 length: 15 residues. Germline V lookup: CDR1 LNHNV, CDR2 YYDKDF (reference sequence).

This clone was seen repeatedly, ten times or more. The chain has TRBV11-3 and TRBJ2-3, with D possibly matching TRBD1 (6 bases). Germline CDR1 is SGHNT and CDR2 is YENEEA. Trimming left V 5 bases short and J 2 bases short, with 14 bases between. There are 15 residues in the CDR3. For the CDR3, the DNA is TGTGCCAGCAGCCCTACAGGGCTCCACACAGATACGCAGTATTTT. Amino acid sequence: CASSPTGLHTDTQYF.

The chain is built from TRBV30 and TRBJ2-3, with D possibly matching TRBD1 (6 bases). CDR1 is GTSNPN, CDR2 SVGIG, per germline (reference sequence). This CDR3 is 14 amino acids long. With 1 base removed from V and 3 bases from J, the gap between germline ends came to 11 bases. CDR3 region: CAWSERGGTDTQYF. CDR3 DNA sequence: TGTGCCTGGAGTGAACGAGGGGGTACAGATACGCAGTATTTT.

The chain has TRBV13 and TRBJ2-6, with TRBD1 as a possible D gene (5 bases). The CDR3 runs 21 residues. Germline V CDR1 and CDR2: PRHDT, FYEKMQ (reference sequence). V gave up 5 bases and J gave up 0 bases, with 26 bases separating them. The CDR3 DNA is TGTGCCAGCAGCCCAGTATGGGGCAGGTGGTTTATAAACTCTGGGGCCAACGTCCTGACTTTC. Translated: CASSPVWGRWFINSGANVLTF. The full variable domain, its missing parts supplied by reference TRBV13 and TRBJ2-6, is AAGVIQSPRHLIKEKRETATLKCYPIPRHDTVYWYQQGPGQDPQFLISFYEKMQSDKGSIPDRFSAQQFSDYHSELNMSSLELGDSALYFCASSPVWGRWFINSGANVLTFGAGSRLTVL.

Here the CDR3 DNA reads TGCGCCAGCAGAATAAGCGGGACAGGGGTGGGCAATGAGCAGTTCTTC. Its translation is CASRISGTGVGNEQFF. The chain links TRBV5-1 to TRBJ2-1; 10 nucleotides agree with TRBD1. The CDR3 has 16 amino acids. Germline V gene lookup returns CDR1 SGHRS and CDR2 YFSETQ. V was pared by 5 bases and J by 6 bases, with 11 bases of the junction left unmatched.

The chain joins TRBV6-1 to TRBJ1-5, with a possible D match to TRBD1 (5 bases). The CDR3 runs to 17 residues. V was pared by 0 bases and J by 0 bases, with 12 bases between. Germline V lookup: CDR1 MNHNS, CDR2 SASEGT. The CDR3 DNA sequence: TGTGCCAGCAGTGAAGCGCGCAGGGTCGGTAGCAATCAGCCCCAGCATTTT. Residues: CASSEARRVGSNQPQHF.

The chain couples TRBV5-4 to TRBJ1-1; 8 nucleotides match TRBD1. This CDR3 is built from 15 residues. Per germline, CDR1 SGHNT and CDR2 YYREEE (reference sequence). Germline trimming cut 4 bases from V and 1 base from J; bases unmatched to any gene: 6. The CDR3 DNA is TGTGCCAGCAGCCCCGGACAGGGTAGGAACACTGAAGCTTTCTTT. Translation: CASSPGQGRNTEAFF.

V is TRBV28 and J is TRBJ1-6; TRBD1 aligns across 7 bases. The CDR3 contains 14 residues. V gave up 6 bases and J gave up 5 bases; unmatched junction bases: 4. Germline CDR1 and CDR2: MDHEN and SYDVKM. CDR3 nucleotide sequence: TGTGCCAGCAGAAACAGGGGAAATAATTCACCCCTCCACTTT. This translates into CASRNRGNNSPLHF.

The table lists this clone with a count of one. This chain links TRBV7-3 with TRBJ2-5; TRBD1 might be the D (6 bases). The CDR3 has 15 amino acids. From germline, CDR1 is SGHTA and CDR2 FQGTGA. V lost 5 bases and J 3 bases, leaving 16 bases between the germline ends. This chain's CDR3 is CASSALTGLEETQYF. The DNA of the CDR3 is TGTGCCAGCAGCGCCTTGACAGGTCTTGAAGAGACCCAGTACTTC.

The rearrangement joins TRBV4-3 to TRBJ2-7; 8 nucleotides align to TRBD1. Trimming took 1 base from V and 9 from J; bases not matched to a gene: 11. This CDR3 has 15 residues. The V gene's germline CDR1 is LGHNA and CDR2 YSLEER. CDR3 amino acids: CASSQGGTGTAPQYF. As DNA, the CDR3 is TGCGCCAGCAGCCAAGGGGGGACAGGAACCGCTCCGCAGTACTTC.

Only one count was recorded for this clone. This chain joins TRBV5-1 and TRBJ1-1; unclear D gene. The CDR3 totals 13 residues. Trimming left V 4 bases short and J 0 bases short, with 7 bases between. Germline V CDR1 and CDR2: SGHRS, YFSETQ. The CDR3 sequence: CASSTTVNTEAFF. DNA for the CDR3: TGCGCCAGCAGCACAACAGTGAACACTGAAGCTTTCTTT.

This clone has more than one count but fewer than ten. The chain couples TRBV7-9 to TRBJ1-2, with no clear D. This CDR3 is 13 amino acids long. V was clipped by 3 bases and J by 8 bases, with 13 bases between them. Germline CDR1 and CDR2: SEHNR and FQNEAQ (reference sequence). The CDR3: CASSFSPPSGYTF. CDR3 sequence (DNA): TGTGCCAGCAGCTTTTCCCCTCCTAGCGGCTACACCTTC. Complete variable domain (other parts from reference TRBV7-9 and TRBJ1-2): DTGVSQNPRHKITKRGQNVTFRCDPISEHNRLYWYRQTLGQGPEFLTYFQNEAQLEKSRLLSDRFSAERPKGSFSTLEIQRTEQGDSAMYLCASSFSPPSGYTFGSGTRLTVV.

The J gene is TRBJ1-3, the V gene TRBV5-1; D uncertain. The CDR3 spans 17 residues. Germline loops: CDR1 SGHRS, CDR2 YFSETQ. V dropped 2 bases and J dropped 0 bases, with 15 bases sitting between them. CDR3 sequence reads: CASSLEGGLSSGNTIYF. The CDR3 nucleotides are TGCGCCAGCAGCTTAGAAGGCGGACTCTCCTCTGGAAACACCATATATTTT. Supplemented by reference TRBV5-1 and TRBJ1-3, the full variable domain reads KAGVTQTPRYLIKTRGQQVTLSCSPISGHRSVSWYQQTPGQGLQFLFEYFSETQRNKGNFPGRFSGRQFSNSRSEMNVSTLELGDSALYLCASSLEGGLSSGNTIYFGEGSWLTVV.

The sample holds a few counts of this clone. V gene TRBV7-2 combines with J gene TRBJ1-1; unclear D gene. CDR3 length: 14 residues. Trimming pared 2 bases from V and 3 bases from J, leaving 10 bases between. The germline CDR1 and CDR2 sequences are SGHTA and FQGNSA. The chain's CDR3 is CASSLIARDTEAFF. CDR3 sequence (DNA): TGTGCCAGCAGCTTAATTGCTCGGGACACTGAAGCTTTCTTT.

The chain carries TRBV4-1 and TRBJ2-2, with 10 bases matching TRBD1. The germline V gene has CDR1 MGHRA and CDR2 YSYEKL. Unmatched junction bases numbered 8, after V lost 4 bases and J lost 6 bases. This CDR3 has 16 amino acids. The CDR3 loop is CASSPLGQGKSGELFF. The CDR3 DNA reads TGCGCCAGCAGCCCTTTGGGACAGGGGAAGTCCGGGGAGCTGTTTTTT.